The 3 T cell receptor beta chains reported below all come from one sample, sequenced in a study of cytomegalovirus exposure and HLA in healthy donors (dated by TCRdb to about 2017). Library preparation employed the immunoSEQ multiplex PCR assay. The multiplex PCR relied on a mix of 60 forward primers for TCR Vbeta segments and 13 reverse primers for TCR Jbeta segments. Not all clones reach the TCRdb copy of this immuneACCESS table, which keeps in-frame sequences only. Checked studies attribute under half of the gap to unresolved V genes and leave the rest unexplained. The sample table holds approximately 110,000 clones, of which about 83% were seen once. The top ten clonotypes cover over 4% of the sample. What was sequenced was PBMCs. The source is a female donor in good health and CMV-seropositive.

The chain joins TRBV6-1 to TRBJ2-5; D ambiguous. The J call may not be correct, given that the DNA end is closer to TRBJ2-7. Germline lookup yields CDR1 MNHNS and CDR2 SASEGT. The CDR3 has 16 amino acids. The CDR3 spells CASSEALIRSSYEQYF. The CDR3 DNA is TGTGCCAGCAGTGAAGCGCTTATCAGGTCGTCCTACGAGCAGTACTTC.

This rearrangement joins TRBV5-1 to TRBJ1-2; TRBD1 might be the D (6 bases). Trimming took 4 bases from V and 2 from J, leaving 12 bases between them. The germline V gene encodes CDR1 SGHRS and CDR2 YFSETQ. CDR3 length: 14 residues. The CDR3 bases are TGCGCCAGCAGCCGACCCGACAGGAACTATGGCTACACCTTC. The encoded protein is CASSRPDRNYGYTF.

Note on this clone: Distinct nucleotide sequences in the sample also encode this CDR3. The chain links TRBV6-5 to TRBJ2-3; D is possibly TRBD1 (5 bases). V was trimmed by 3 bases and J by 2 bases, leaving 6 bases between them. The CDR3 extends over 13 amino acids. Germline V gene lookup returns CDR1 MNHEY and CDR2 SVGAGI. CDR3 sequence (DNA): TGTGCCAGCAGTTATGGGGCCACAGATACGCAGTATTTT. Encoded protein: CASSYGATDTQYF.